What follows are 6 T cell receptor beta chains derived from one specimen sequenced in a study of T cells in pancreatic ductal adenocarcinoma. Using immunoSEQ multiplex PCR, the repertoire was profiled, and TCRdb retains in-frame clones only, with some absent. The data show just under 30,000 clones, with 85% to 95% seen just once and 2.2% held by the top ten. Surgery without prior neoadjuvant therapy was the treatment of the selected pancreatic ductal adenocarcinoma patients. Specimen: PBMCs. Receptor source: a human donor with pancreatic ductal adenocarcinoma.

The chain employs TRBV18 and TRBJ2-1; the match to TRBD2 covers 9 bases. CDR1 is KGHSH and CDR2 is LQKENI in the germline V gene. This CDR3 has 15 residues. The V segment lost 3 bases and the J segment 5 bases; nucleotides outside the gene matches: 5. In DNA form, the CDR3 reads TGTGCCAGCTCACCTTCTAGCGGGAACAACAATGAGCAGTTCTTC. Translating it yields CASSPSSGNNNEQFF.

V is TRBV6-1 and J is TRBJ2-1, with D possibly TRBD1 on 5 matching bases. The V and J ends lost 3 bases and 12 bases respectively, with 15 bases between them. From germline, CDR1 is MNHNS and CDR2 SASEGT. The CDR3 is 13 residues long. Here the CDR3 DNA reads TGTGCCAGCAGTGAGCAAGATCGCCAGGGGCAGTTCTTC. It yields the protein CASSEQDRQGQFF.

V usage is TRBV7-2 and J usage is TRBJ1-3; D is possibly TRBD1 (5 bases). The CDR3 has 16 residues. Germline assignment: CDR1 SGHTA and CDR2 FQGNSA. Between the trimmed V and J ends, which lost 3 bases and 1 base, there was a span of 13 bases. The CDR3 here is CASSLTAIGSGNTIYF. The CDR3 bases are TGTGCCAGCAGCTTGACAGCCATTGGATCTGGAAACACCATATATTTT.

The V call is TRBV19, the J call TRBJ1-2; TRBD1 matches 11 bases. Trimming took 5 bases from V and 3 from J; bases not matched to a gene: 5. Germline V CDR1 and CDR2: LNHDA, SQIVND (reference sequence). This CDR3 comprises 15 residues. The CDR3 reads CASSPGQGAYYGYTF. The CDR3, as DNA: TGTGCCAGTAGTCCAGGACAGGGGGCATACTATGGCTACACCTTC.

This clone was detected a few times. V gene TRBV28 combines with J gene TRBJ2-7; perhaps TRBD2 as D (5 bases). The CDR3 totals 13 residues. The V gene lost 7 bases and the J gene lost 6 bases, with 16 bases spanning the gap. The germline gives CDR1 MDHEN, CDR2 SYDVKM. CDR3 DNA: TGTGCCAGCACCTCAAGCGTAGCGACCGAGCAGTACTTC. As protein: CASTSSVATEQYF.

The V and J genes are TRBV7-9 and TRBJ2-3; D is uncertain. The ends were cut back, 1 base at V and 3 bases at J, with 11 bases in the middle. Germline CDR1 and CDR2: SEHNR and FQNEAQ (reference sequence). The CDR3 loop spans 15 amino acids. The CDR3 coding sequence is TGTGCCAGCAGCTTAGATGCGGATTTTACAGATACGCAGTATTTT. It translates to CASSLDADFTDTQYF.